This passage covers 25 T cell receptor beta chains from one sample sequenced in a study of blood T cells in healthy people across ages. The authors ran a second PCR of roughly 6 to 12 cycles using a sample-barcoded 5' primer and a J-beta primer mix. TCRdb re-derived calls from the 5' RACE reads in MiXCR, one entry per CDR3 protein. The repertoire holds over a million distinct CDR3 sequences, with about 40% as singletons. Sequencing was done on a sample of blood. Every receptor here comes from a woman younger than 35 in good health.

The chain combines TRBV3-1 with TRBJ2-7, with a tentative D call TRBD1 (5 bases). The V end was cut by 7 bases, the J end by 5 bases, with 21 bases between. CDR1 is LGHDT and CDR2 is YNNKEL in the germline V gene (reference sequence). CDR3 length: 15 residues. CDR3 sequence (DNA): TGTGCCAGCACCCGACAGTTTTGGGGTATGGACGAGCAGTACTTC. This translates into CASTRQFWGMDEQYF.

In its sample, this clonotype was seen once. Sequence at one end of the junction differs from germline and may be a read error. J is TRBJ2-3 and V is TRBV11-2; D is tentatively TRBD1 or TRBD2 (5 bases each). In germline, CDR1 is SGHAT, CDR2 FQNNGV. The CDR3 has 14 residues. The CDR3 DNA follows: TGTGCCTGCAGCTTACTACCGAGGGGAGATACGCAGTATTTT. Encoded protein: CACSLLPRGDTQYF.

The gene calls are TRBV20-1 and TRBJ2-7; D may correspond to TRBD1 or TRBD2 (6 bases each). This CDR3 is built from 13 residues. The V end lost 5 bases, the J end lost 2 bases, and 13 bases lay between the germline ends. Germline CDR1 is DFQATT and CDR2 is SNEGSKA (reference sequence). The DNA of the CDR3 is TGCAGTGCTTGGGGGGCAGGGGCCTACGAGCAGTACTTC. It is translated as CSAWGAGAYEQYF.

This chain uses TRBV29-1 with TRBJ2-1; D is ambiguous. CDR3 length: 11 amino acids. V was trimmed by 7 bases and J by 6 bases, leaving 10 bases between them. The germline V gene has CDR1 SQVTM and CDR2 ANQGSEA. CDR3 sequence: CSARWSNEQFF. The CDR3 region has the DNA TGCAGCGCCCGGTGGTCCAATGAGCAGTTCTTC.

The chain carries TRBV7-2 and TRBJ2-7, with D perhaps matching TRBD2 (6 bases). Between the trimmed V and J ends, which lost 5 bases and 3 bases, there was a span of 14 bases. The CDR3 spans 14 residues. Germline CDR1 and CDR2: SGHTA and FQGNSA. This chain's CDR3 is CASSPRAGYYEQYF. CDR3 nucleotides: TGTGCCAGCAGCCCTAGGGCGGGGTACTACGAGCAGTACTTC.

The chain combines TRBV9 with TRBJ2-7, with a weak D call TRBD2 (6 bases). Trimming shortened V by 0 bases and J by 1 base, and 8 bases separated the two germline ends. Germline lookup yields CDR1 SGDLS and CDR2 YYNGEE. CDR3 length: 14 residues. CDR3 loop: CASSVAGESYEQYF. The CDR3 DNA is TGTGCCAGCAGCGTAGCGGGAGAATCCTACGAGCAGTACTTC.

This clonotype was seen many times. This sequence joins TRBV5-6 and TRBJ2-3; TRBD2 aligns across 7 bases. With V trimmed by 4 bases and J by 7 bases, 6 bases remained unmatched. The CDR3 sequence is 13 residues long. Germline V gene lookup returns CDR1 SGHDT and CDR2 YYEEEE. The CDR3: CASSPGLENTQYF. CDR3 sequence (DNA): TGTGCCAGCAGCCCCGGACTAGAAAATACGCAGTATTTT.

V is TRBV12-3 or TRBV12-4 and J is TRBJ2-7, with D hard to call. The length of the CDR3 is 13 residues. V shed 3 bases and J shed 3 bases, with 9 bases lying between them. The CDR3 DNA reads as TGTGCCAGCAGTTTGTCCGTTTTCTACGAGCAGTACTTC. Its protein product is CASSLSVFYEQYF.

This clonotype occurred a few times. The chain couples TRBV7-9 to TRBJ2-3; tentative D call: TRBD2 (6 bases). Between the trimmed V and J ends, which lost 3 bases and 4 bases, there was a span of 14 bases. The CDR3 has 15 amino acids. The germline V gene encodes CDR1 SEHNR and CDR2 FQNEAQ (reference sequence). CDR3 protein: CASSFGGALADTQYF. CDR3 sequence (DNA): TGTGCCAGCAGCTTTGGCGGGGCTTTGGCAGATACGCAGTATTTT.

This clonotype was seen a handful of times. The CDR3 loop reads CASSQDLDRGLNTEAFF. The CDR3 DNA reads TGCGCCAGCAGCCAAGATCTGGACAGGGGATTGAACACTGAAGCTTTCTTT. The chain uses TRBV4-1 and TRBJ1-1; 9 bases are a match to TRBD1. With V trimmed by 0 bases and J by 0 bases, 5 bases remained unmatched. CDR3 size: 17 residues. The germline V gene encodes CDR1 MGHRA and CDR2 YSYEKL.

Concerning this clonotype: A single base separates this from a much larger clone, so it may be a read error. This chain joins TRBV20-1 and TRBJ2-1; D may be TRBD2 (6 bases). The better agreement between TRBJ2-7 and the DNA end casts doubt on the J call. The germline V gene has CDR1 DFQATT and CDR2 SNEGSKA (reference sequence). The CDR3 sequence is 16 residues long. This CDR3 reads CSILPLGGVSYNEQYF. The CDR3 nucleotides read TGCAGTATCCTACCATTAGGCGGGGTCTCCTACAATGAGCAGTACTTC.

The chain carries TRBV28 and TRBJ2-7, with TRBD2 matching over 10 bases. The CDR3 is made up of 14 amino acids. V lost 7 bases to trimming and J lost 4 bases; unmatched junction nucleotides: 7. Germline V CDR1 and CDR2: MDHEN, SYDVKM. CDR3 bases: TGTGCCAGCAAGCGGACTAGCGGATATTACGAGCAGTACTTC. It yields the protein CASKRTSGYYEQYF.

V usage is TRBV3-1 and J usage is TRBJ2-1; D may correspond to TRBD1 or TRBD2 (6 bases each). The J call may be faulty, since TRBJ2-7 better matches the DNA end. The CDR3 length is 18 residues. The germline CDR1 and CDR2 sequences are LGHDT and YNNKEL (reference sequence). CDR3 in amino acids: CASSQDEGGWKSSNEQYF. The DNA for the CDR3 is TGTGCCAGCAGCCAAGATGAAGGGGGGTGGAAGTCGAGCAATGAGCAGTACTTC.

Only a few counts were recorded for this clonotype. This sequence joins TRBV4-1 and TRBJ2-7, with D perhaps matching TRBD1 (5 bases). The CDR3 consists of 14 residues. Trimming took 1 base from V and 3 from J, leaving 10 bases between them. Germline V gene data show CDR1 as MGHRA and CDR2 as YSYEKL. The DNA of the CDR3 is TGCGCCAGCAGCCAAGTTAGGCAGGGCTACGAGCAGTACTTC. It specifies CASSQVRQGYEQYF.

This rearrangement joins TRBV27 to TRBJ2-3; no reliable D call. This CDR3 is built from 12 residues. The germline gives CDR1 MNHEY, CDR2 SMNVEV (reference sequence). V was shortened by 8 bases and J by 5 bases, with 11 bases between the two germline ends. The DNA of the CDR3 is TGTGCCAGCTGGTCTCCCGGAGATACGCAGTATTTT. It is translated as CASWSPGDTQYF.

V usage is TRBV5-6 and J usage is TRBJ2-5; 10 positions match TRBD1. Germline CDR1 is SGHDT and CDR2 is YYEEEE. The CDR3 runs 15 residues. V gave up 4 bases and J gave up 4 bases; unmatched junction bases: 7. CDR3 nucleotides: TGTGCCAGCAGCCGACAGGGGGCTAACACAGAGACCCAGTACTTC. This encodes CASSRQGANTETQYF.

This clonotype occurred once. The chain links TRBV6-5 to TRBJ2-2, with D perhaps TRBD1 or TRBD2 (5 bases each). The CDR3 length is 15 residues. V lost 5 bases and J lost 10, with 20 bases in between. In germline, CDR1 is MNHEY, CDR2 SVGAGI. The CDR3 loop reads CASSHGAGIISELFF. Here the CDR3 DNA reads TGTGCCAGCAGTCACGGGGCGGGCATCATCTCGGAGCTGTTTTTT.

The chain links TRBV7-3 to TRBJ1-1; tentatively, D is TRBD1 (5 bases). This CDR3 spans 14 amino acids. V was cut by 3 bases and J by 4 bases, with 12 bases left in between. The germline CDR1 and CDR2 sequences are SGHTA and FQGTGA. CDR3 sequence: CASSLGRGATEAFF. The CDR3 coding sequence is TGTGCCAGCAGCTTGGGGAGGGGAGCCACTGAAGCTTTCTTT.

The CDR3 nucleotides are TGTGCCAGCAGTGAATGGGGATCCCTAGGCGAGCAGTACTTC. Protein: CASSEWGSLGEQYF. This chain joins TRBV25-1 and TRBJ2-5, with D unresolved. Gene TRBJ2-7 matches the end of the DNA better, so the J call may be wrong. This CDR3 region has 14 residues. The V gene's germline CDR1 is MGHDK and CDR2 SYGVNS.

This clonotype was observed once. CDR3 residues: CASSPGQGIFGSPLHF. CDR3 in DNA: TGTGCCAGTAGTCCGGGACAGGGGATTTTTGGTTCACCCCTCCACTTT. V and J are TRBV19 and TRBJ1-6, with TRBD1 matching 10 bases. Losses at the gene ends were 5 bases for V and 9 bases for J; bases not matched to a gene: 10. The germline CDR1 and CDR2 sequences are LNHDA and SQIVND (reference sequence). The CDR3 sequence is 16 residues long.

The chain recombines TRBV28 with TRBJ2-5, with D perhaps TRBD1 or TRBD2 (5 bases each). Germline V gives CDR1 MDHEN, CDR2 SYDVKM. Trimming removed 3 bases at V and 0 bases at J, with 8 bases between. The CDR3 is 14 amino acids. CDR3 sequence reads: CASSFLGDQETQYF. The CDR3 DNA reads as TGTGCCAGCAGTTTTTTGGGGGACCAAGAGACCCAGTACTTC.

With respect to this clonotype: At one of its ends the junction is not consistent with the germline gene, which may arise from a read error. The chain has TRBV6-1 and TRBJ2-4; D might be TRBD1 (6 bases). Germline V gene data show CDR1 as MNHNS and CDR2 as SASEGT. This CDR3 is built from 18 residues. CDR3 sequence reads: CASSEARGYAGGANTQYF. CDR3 DNA: TGTGCCAGCAGTGAAGCCAGGGGATATGCCGGAGGTGCGAACACTCAGTACTTC.

This clonotype was counted a few times. The chain recombines TRBV10-3 with TRBJ1-2, with D maybe TRBD1 (6 bases). Germline loops: CDR1 ENHRY, CDR2 SYGVKD. V gave up 6 bases and J gave up 2 bases, with 10 bases separating them. CDR3 length equals 13 residues. The CDR3 region is CAIRGGTNYGYTF. Here the CDR3 DNA reads TGTGCCATCAGAGGGGGGACGAACTATGGCTACACCTTC.

The V gene is TRBV12-3 or TRBV12-4, the J gene TRBJ1-2; TRBD1 aligns across 10 bases. This CDR3 spans 14 amino acids. V was clipped by 6 bases and J by 8 bases; unmatched bases: 9. This CDR3 is CASRPGQGELGYTF. CDR3 DNA: TGTGCCAGCAGACCCGGACAGGGGGAGCTGGGCTACACCTTC.

This clonotype was seen a few times. The chain uses TRBV3-1 and TRBJ2-1, with 9 bases that match TRBD2. Trimming at V came to 0 bases and at J to 9 bases, leaving 6 bases not matched to a gene. Germline V lookup: CDR1 LGHDT, CDR2 YNNKEL (reference sequence). The CDR3 extends over 15 amino acids. This CDR3 is CASSQDRGGAGEQFF. CDR3 coding DNA: TGTGCCAGCAGCCAAGATCGCGGGGGGGCCGGTGAGCAGTTCTTC.